Below, one T cell receptor (beta chain) is given with its context. Antigen: not known. PCR involved 60 Vbeta and 13 Jbeta primers. The table came from immunoSEQ multiplex PCR; TCRdb's copy has only in-frame clones and leaves some out. The sample lists around 180,000 clones, around 84% seen once, with more than 0.95% in the top ten. The sample originates from a study of cytomegalovirus exposure and HLA in healthy donors. Study-level results: What was likely a sequencing artifact was a cluster of highly shared sequence variants. Later analysis demonstrated an association between a missense DCLRE1C variant and TCR beta V- and J-gene trimming. Researchers reported that three CMV-associated chains were confirmed in vitro as CMV antigen-specific. The study listed under 200 cytomegalovirus-associated TCR beta chains.

The V gene's germline CDR1 is LNHDA and CDR2 SQIVND (reference sequence). V was pared by 7 bases and J by 2 bases, with 9 bases between. This CDR3 has 13 residues. The V gene is TRBV19, the J gene TRBJ2-1; D unresolved. The sequenced sample consisted of PBMCs. This receptor was taken from a girl aged 2-10 years in good health and CMV-seropositive. In nucleotides, the CDR3 is TGTGCCAGTACTTCTACGACCTACAATGAGCAGTTCTTC. Residues: CASTSTTYNEQFF.